This T cell receptor beta chain was found in a study of a mutant IDH1 vaccine in newly diagnosed glioma. Study overall: Following radiotherapy alone, or alongside temozolomide cycles, vaccination was started after an interval of 4-6 weeks. Treated patients showed a male proportion of roughly 62%, a female proportion of approximately 40%, and a mean age of approximately 40 years. Earlier care involved radiotherapy, temozolomide, or both, and the majority received both. General study results and limits: With respect to changes in top peripheral T cell clonotypes, pseudoprogression seemed unrelated.

The time point: week 11, during vaccination. The investigators gave 300 ug of mutant IDH1 20-mer peptide in each vaccine dose, together with topical imiquimod. Details on this clone: Its antigen is unidentified.

Measured with immunoSEQ multiplex PCR; TCRdb has only the in-frame clones, and not every one. The data show under 150,000 clones, over 75% seen once. CDR1 is SGHTA, CDR2 FQGNSA, per germline. The junction had 2 bases not matched to a gene; V was cut back by 1 base and J by 3 bases. The CDR3 sequence is 14 residues long. This chain joins TRBV7-2 and TRBJ2-5; TRBD2 matches at 7 bases. The TCR was taken from a man aged 40-55 years with glioma. The sample consisted of PBMCs, taken from a glioma patient whose treatment included an IDH1 peptide vaccine. The CDR3 sequence: CASSLEGGKETQYF. The DNA for the CDR3 is TGTGCCAGCAGCTTAGAGGGAGGGAAAGAGACCCAGTACTTC.